The 20 T cell receptor beta chains in this list originate from one sample, sequenced in a study of blood T cell repertoires in COVID-19. Using immunoSEQ multiplex PCR, the repertoire was profiled, and TCRdb retains in-frame clones only, with some absent. The profile shows 250,000 to 350,000 clones, nearly 90% of them singletons. The sequencing sample was made of peripheral blood. Receptor source: a man aged 18 to 30 with active or convalescent COVID-19.

The gene calls are TRBV5-1 and TRBJ2-7; a possible D gene is TRBD2 (6 bases). The CDR3 length is 16 residues. The V gene lost 0 bases and the J gene lost 0 bases, with 13 bases spanning the gap. Germline V gene lookup returns CDR1 SGHRS and CDR2 YFSETQ. The CDR3 protein is CASSLDPGGVSYEQYF. The DNA for the CDR3 is TGCGCCAGCAGCTTGGATCCTGGCGGGGTCTCCTACGAGCAGTACTTC.

V usage is TRBV7-3 and J usage is TRBJ1-2; 8 bases are shared with TRBD1. CDR1 and CDR2 from the germline V gene are SGHTA and FQGTGA. The CDR3 length is 11 residues. The V gene end was trimmed by 4 bases and the J gene end by 10 bases; junction bases not matched to a gene: 2. The DNA of the CDR3 is TGTGCCAGCAGCTCGACAGGGGACTACACCTTC. Translation gives CASSSTGDYTF.

This chain uses TRBV7-9 with TRBJ2-7; 10 bases align to TRBD2. This CDR3 comprises 17 residues. J gave up 7 bases and V 1 base, and 13 bases lay outside the gene matches. Germline CDR1 and CDR2: SEHNR and FQNEAQ (reference sequence). The CDR3 sequence is CASSLELAGPSPKEQYF. CDR3 DNA: TGTGCCAGCAGCTTAGAACTAGCGGGACCCAGTCCTAAGGAGCAGTACTTC.

The J gene is TRBJ1-3, the V gene TRBV19; TRBD1 matches 9 bases. Germline CDR1 LNHDA, CDR2 SQIVND (reference sequence). Unmatched junction bases numbered 3, after V lost 6 bases and J lost 3 bases. The CDR3 runs 14 residues. The chain's CDR3 is CASSWTGVGNTIYF. As DNA, the CDR3 is TGTGCCAGTAGCTGGACAGGGGTTGGAAACACCATATATTTT.

The chain links TRBV2 to TRBJ2-3; D possibly corresponds to TRBD2 (5 bases). CDR3 length: 13 residues. The germline V gene has CDR1 SNHLY and CDR2 FYNNEI. The V end lost 7 bases, the J end lost 5 bases, and 13 bases lay between the germline ends. The CDR3 nucleotides read TGTGCCAGCATCTTTGGGAGTCGAGATACGCAGTATTTT. It translates to CASIFGSRDTQYF. Filled out from reference TRBV2 and TRBJ2-3, the complete variable domain reads EPEVTQTPSHQVTQMGQEVILRCVPISNHLYFYWYRQILGQKVEFLVSFYNNEISEKSEIFDDQFSVERPDGSNFTLKIRSTKLEDSAMYFCASIFGSRDTQYFGPGTRLTVL.

The rearrangement uses TRBV6-6 and TRBJ1-2; 7 bases match TRBD1. The CDR3 runs 15 residues. After removal of 7 bases from V and 2 bases from J, the junction contained 10 bases not matched to a gene. Germline V gene sequence: CDR1 MNHNY, CDR2 SVGAGI (reference sequence). The CDR3 reads CASTDTGTANYGYTF. The CDR3 DNA follows: TGTGCCAGCACCGACACCGGGACAGCAAACTATGGCTACACCTTC.

This sequence joins TRBV3-1 (or the pseudogene TRBV3-2) and TRBJ1-2, with D perhaps matching TRBD1 (5 bases). The CDR3 sequence is 14 residues long. Per the germline V gene, CDR1 is LGHDT and CDR2 is YNNKEL (reference sequence). Trimming took 4 bases from V and 8 from J, leaving 17 bases between them. CDR3 in amino acids: CASSPQGGVFGYTF. CDR3 bases: TGTGCCAGCAGCCCCCAGGGAGGGGTGTTCGGCTACACCTTC.

The chain recombines TRBV12-3 or TRBV12-4 with TRBJ1-1; 7 nucleotides agree with TRBD1. The trim removed 5 bases at V and 10 bases at J, leaving 10 bases unmatched. The CDR3 runs to 13 residues. The CDR3 region has the DNA TGTGCCAGCAGTCAGACAGGGTCGGGCGTAGCTTTCTTT. It encodes CASSQTGSGVAFF.

The J gene is TRBJ2-3, the V gene TRBV10-3; 7 nucleotides align to TRBD2. V lost 10 bases to trimming and J lost 2 bases; unmatched junction nucleotides: 18. The CDR3 has 17 residues. Germline assignment: CDR1 ENHRY and CDR2 SYGVKD. The chain's CDR3 is CATREARTSGYTDTQYF. The DNA for the CDR3 is TGTGCCACACGGGAGGCCCGGACCTCGGGTTACACAGATACGCAGTATTTT.

This chain links TRBV25-1 with TRBJ1-4, with 11 positions matching TRBD1. In germline, CDR1 is MGHDK, CDR2 SYGVNS. This CDR3 is built from 16 residues. V lost 4 bases to trimming and J lost 8 bases; unmatched junction nucleotides: 9. CDR3 residues: CASSGRTGGAGEKLFF. CDR3 sequence (DNA): TGTGCCAGCAGTGGGCGGACAGGGGGCGCTGGCGAAAAACTGTTTTTT.

CDR3 sequence reads: CASSLARDSHGYTF. As DNA, the CDR3 is TGTGCCAGCAGCTTAGCCCGGGACAGTCATGGCTACACCTTC. This rearrangement joins TRBV7-9 to TRBJ1-2; TRBD1 aligns across 7 bases. Per the germline V gene, CDR1 is SEHNR and CDR2 is FQNEAQ (reference sequence). CDR3 size: 14 residues. Unmatched junction bases numbered 4, after V lost 0 bases and J lost 6 bases.

J is TRBJ2-2 and V is TRBV6-2 or TRBV6-3, with 7 nucleotides matching TRBD1. In germline, CDR1 is MNHEY, CDR2 SVGEGT. The CDR3 sequence is 17 residues long. With V trimmed by 0 bases and J by 0 bases, 4 bases remained unmatched. The DNA of the CDR3 is TGTGCCAGCAGTTACTCGACAGGGCTCGCGAACACCGGGGAGCTGTTTTTT. Its protein product is CASSYSTGLANTGELFF.

This chain connects TRBV3-1 (or the pseudogene TRBV3-2) to TRBJ2-1, with 7 nucleotides matching TRBD2. CDR3 length equals 14 residues. The germline gives CDR1 LGHDT, CDR2 YNNKEL (reference sequence). The V and J ends lost 6 bases and 10 bases, in that order; junction bases with no gene match: 12. The CDR3 nucleotides are TGTGCCAGCAGTCCGAGCGGGGAGCGCGGGGAGCAGTTCTTC. Translated: CASSPSGERGEQFF.

This clone was counted between two and nine times. The chain is built from TRBV10-1 and TRBJ2-5; TRBD1 matches 9 bases. The germline V gene has CDR1 WNHNN and CDR2 SYGVQD (reference sequence). V gave up 4 bases and J gave up 7 bases; unmatched junction bases: 7. The CDR3 extends over 14 amino acids. The CDR3 loop reads CASSGSDRGGTQYF. The CDR3 DNA is TGCGCCAGCAGTGGATCCGACAGGGGGGGGACCCAGTACTTC.

This clone appeared a few times. The rearrangement joins TRBV19 to TRBJ1-5; D is ambiguous. CDR1 is LNHDA, CDR2 SQIVND, per germline (reference sequence). Trimming removed 6 bases from V and 0 bases from J, with 12 bases in between. The CDR3 is 15 amino acids. As DNA, the CDR3 is TGTGCCAGTAGGGCGAAGAGGAATAGCAATCAGCCCCAGCATTTT. It specifies CASRAKRNSNQPQHF.

This clone was seen only a few times. The chain employs TRBV7-9 and TRBJ2-5; 12 bases line up with TRBD2. Per the germline V gene, CDR1 is SEHNR and CDR2 is FQNEAQ (reference sequence). The CDR3 covers 16 residues. The ends lost 5 bases at V and 3 bases at J; junction bases unmatched: 7. CDR3: CASSPRASGGEETQYF. DNA of the CDR3: TGTGCCAGCAGCCCCCGGGCTAGCGGGGGGGAAGAGACCCAGTACTTC. Full variable domain (missing parts from reference TRBV7-9 and TRBJ2-5): DTGVSQNPRHKITKRGQNVTFRCDPISEHNRLYWYRQTLGQGPEFLTYFQNEAQLEKSRLLSDRFSAERPKGSFSTLEIQRTEQGDSAMYLCASSPRASGGEETQYFGPGTRLLVL.

The rearrangement uses TRBV20-1 and TRBJ2-2, with 11 bases aligning to TRBD2. V lost 3 bases to trimming and J lost 4 bases; unmatched junction nucleotides: 1. In germline, CDR1 is DFQATT, CDR2 SNEGSKA (reference sequence). This CDR3 comprises 14 residues. CDR3 loop: CSASTSGGTGELFF. CDR3 nucleotides: TGCAGTGCTAGTACTAGCGGGGGCACCGGGGAGCTGTTTTTT.

The rearrangement joins TRBV9 to TRBJ1-5; D remains ambiguous. The CDR3 sequence is 15 residues long. The V and J ends lost 0 bases and 0 bases respectively, with 7 bases between them. The V gene's germline CDR1 is SGDLS and CDR2 YYNGEE. The CDR3 here is CASSVGGVSNQPQHF. CDR3 bases: TGTGCCAGCAGCGTAGGGGGAGTTAGCAATCAGCCCCAGCATTTT.

V and J are TRBV27 and TRBJ1-5; 7 nucleotides agree with TRBD1. Trimming removed 6 bases from V and 2 bases from J; junction bases left unmatched: 7. The CDR3 totals 15 residues. The germline gives CDR1 MNHEY, CDR2 SMNVEV (reference sequence). The CDR3 DNA reads TGTGCCAGCAGACAGGGGAGTGGTGGCAATCAGCCCCAGCATTTT. This translates into CASRQGSGGNQPQHF.

V usage is TRBV12-5 and J usage is TRBJ1-5, with D perhaps TRBD1 (5 bases). Looked up from germline, CDR1 is LGHNT and CDR2 is FRNRAP. The CDR3 covers 12 residues. Trimming pared 7 bases from V and 7 bases from J, leaving 11 bases between. The CDR3 here is CASADGGQPQHF. As DNA, the CDR3 is TGTGCTAGTGCCGATGGGGGGCAGCCCCAGCATTTT.